This T cell receptor beta chain was documented in a study of blood T cell repertoires in COVID-19. The method was immunoSEQ multiplex PCR; TCRdb's version includes in-frame clones alone and lacks a portion of them. The table records 200,000 to 250,000 clones, roughly 84% of them present only once. V was trimmed by 4 bases and J by 1 base, leaving 9 bases between them. This CDR3 comprises 14 residues. Germline V gene sequence: CDR1 SGDLS, CDR2 YYNGEE. The chain employs TRBV9 and TRBJ1-3, with a possible D match to TRBD1 (5 bases). Sequenced sample: PBMCs or T cells enriched from blood (not recorded which). This clonotype originated in a woman between 40 and 50 years old who had recovered from COVID-19. CDR3 protein: CASSPRDSGNTIYF. The CDR3 DNA reads TGTGCCAGCAGCCCCAGGGATTCTGGAAACACCATATATTTT. The variable domain in full, completed from reference TRBV9 and TRBJ1-3, reads DSGVTQTPKHLITATGQRVTLRCSPRSGDLSVYWYQQSLDQGLQFLIQYYNGEERAKGNILERFSAQQFPDLHSELNLSSLELGDSALYFCASSPRDSGNTIYFGEGSWLTVV.